This T cell receptor beta chain emerged from a study of human T cells and chemical hapten exposure listed by TCRdb under 2021. Turning to the overall study: Libraries were pooled for sequencing, and variation in per-sample TCR yields was attributed mainly to small differences in library volumes within the pool. In alopecia patients, the study followed how the peripheral blood TCR repertoire changed in vivo over primary and secondary sensitization to diphenylcyclopropenone (DPC), a hapten. From each blood RNA sample, both TCR alpha and TCR beta chains were sequenced. Study-level results and caveats: The number of TCRs above 1 in 1000 frequency did not change with DPC sensitization; there was no evidence of global repertoire structure alterations. Repeated subsampling changed both the strength of the expansion versus patch-test correlation and the threshold at which that correlation became significant.

Total RNA was isolated from unfractionated whole blood collected in Tempus Blood RNA tubes. Four or five healthy volunteers acted as controls for TCR sequencing and had blood drawn at day 0, 2 weeks and 6 weeks. The CDR3 sequence holds 14 residues, the cysteine and phenylalanine included. Solely the CDR3 DNA is kept, with 42 bases framed from the first base. Clipping removes 4 bases from V and 4 bases from J, with 6 as the unmatched junction base count. Taken from the germline V gene, the CDR1 and CDR2 loops are MNHEY and SVGAGI. Libraries were prepared through 5' RACE. Sequencing was carried out with an Illumina MiSeq. During library preparation, unique molecular identifiers were attached to individual cDNA molecules so that TCRs could be counted quantitatively and reproducibly. On the authors' methods: The median number of TCRs per sample was around 100,000, ranging from about 20,000 to 750,000. The Decombinator software suite was used to annotate the V, J and CDR3 of the TCR reads. To make PS versus PT1 abundance plots, every sample was subsampled to the same number of TCRs (28,000). Expanded TCRs were defined as absent before sensitization and observed at least eight times at the 2-week time point. In-frame beta chains were kept once TCRdb had trimmed the public reads at Q25 with fastp and called clones with MiXCR. One record per CDR3 amino acid sequence lists the most common genes and DNA. Here the V and J calls rest on TCRdb's processing, not on the authors' analysis. In all, the sample holds about 140,000 distinct CDR3 sequences, and around 4% of those were seen once. Over 1.1% of the sample lies in the top ten.

This clonotype was counted ten times or more. Its antigen is unknown. Per-base qualities were not stored, and no clone one base away is much larger. This clonotype was obtained from a female donor in good health. Recombination linked TRBV6-5 to TRBJ1-1; 7 of the junction bases match TRBD1. The CDR3 here reads CASSWGTGVTEAFF. The sequenced DNA: TGTGCCAGCAGTTGGGGAACAGGGGTCACTGAAGCTTTCTTT.